The source of this T cell receptor beta chain is a study of T-cell memory formation after mild COVID-19. TCRdb reprocessed the 5' RACE reads via MiXCR and lists one record per CDR3 protein. Of under 300,000 distinct CDR3 sequences in the sample, about a sixth are singletons; the top ten hold about 4%. The CDR3 loop spans 13 amino acids. Germline V gene lookup returns CDR1 SGHTA and CDR2 FQGNSA. The V and J ends lost 3 bases and 7 bases, in that order; junction bases with no gene match: 2. What was sequenced was PBMCs or a T cell subset sorted from them (not recorded which). This receptor was taken from a man younger than 30 who had mild COVID-19 (a few samples of this study predate the infection). Cell type and time point are not known. V gene TRBV7-2 combines with J gene TRBJ1-5; 8 nucleotides agree with TRBD1. The CDR3 DNA sequence: TGTGCCAGCAGCTTTGACAGGGGACAGCCCCAGCATTTT. It codes for CASSFDRGQPQHF.